This is a list of T cell receptor beta chains from one sample in a study of cytomegalovirus exposure and HLA in healthy donors. The assay was immunoSEQ multiplex PCR, and TCRdb's table has in-frame clones only and misses some. The sample gives fewer than 200,000 clones, over 60% of which show up once; 1.5% is in the top ten. The sequencing sample was made of PBMCs. The receptors stem from a girl aged 5-17 years in good health and CMV-seronegative. The CDR3 runs from the conserved cysteine through the conserved F or W. Size is stated for part of the rows, as once, few or many counts, or as a class when the clone is expanded.

V,J,size,CDR3
TRBV15,TRBJ1-3,NA,CATRMLGGWTGNTIYF
TRBV6-5,TRBJ1-1,NA,CASTRLMNTEAFF
TRBV10-3,TRBJ2-5,NA,CAISESEFRGQETQYF
TRBV2,TRBJ2-3,NA,CASRRGQITDTQYF
TRBV2,TRBJ2-1,once,CASRANREHSYNEQFF
TRBV6-1,TRBJ2-5,NA,CSSSEAGLAGRLSYQETQYF
TRBV27,TRBJ2-3,NA,CASSREYTDTQYF
TRBV7-7,TRBJ2-1,NA,CASRAHAGGKYEQFF
TRBV29-1,TRBJ1-2,NA,CSVDPGQGYGYTF
TRBV14,TRBJ2-1,NA,CASSWERGGDYNEQFF
TRBV4-2,TRBJ1-5,NA,CASSARGSNQPQHF
TRBV13,TRBJ2-7,NA,CASSSRQGSYEQYF
TRBV7-3,TRBJ2-2,NA,CASSVVTGTGELFF
TRBV6-1,TRBJ1-4,NA,CASALLGGRDEKLFF
TRBV7-9,TRBJ1-1,NA,CASSQGDGGTEAFF
TRBV14,TRBJ1-1,NA,CASSQDWLAGDTEAFF
TRBV13,TRBJ2-7,NA,CASSSTGKSYEQYF
TRBV7-9,TRBJ2-7,NA,CASRLSASGGGEQYF
TRBV11-2,TRBJ1-5,NA,CASSLGTQGGQHF
TRBV6-1,TRBJ1-6,once,CASAVRGDSPLHF
TRBV19,TRBJ1-5,NA,CASSRQGDGNQPQHF
TRBV5-1,TRBJ2-3,NA,CASSFTSGGADTQYF
TRBV30,TRBJ1-6,few,CAWSVSRNSPLHF
TRBV19,TRBJ1-1,NA,CASSYAVNTEAFF
TRBV7-3,TRBJ1-6,NA,CASSSGTGVTSPLHF
TRBV10-3,TRBJ1-4,NA,CAIRGQGGREKLFF
TRBV6-5,TRBJ2-7,NA,CASSSGTLANEQYF
TRBV18,TRBJ2-3,NA,CASSPRKLAGTDTQYF
TRBV6-1,TRBJ2-5,NA,CASSERRGGETQYF
TRBV12-5,TRBJ2-1,NA,CASGAGTGKFF
TRBV11-2,TRBJ2-5,NA,CASSQLAGNQETQYF